This T cell receptor (beta chain) originates from a study of shared clonotypes between healthy human individuals. To note about this clone: Its antigen remains unknown.

Trimming cost V 2 bases and J 2 bases, with 11 bases left between them. Germline V gene data show CDR1 as SGHTA and CDR2 as FQGTGA. The CDR3 totals 15 residues. Terminally differentiated effector memory CD45RA+ cells were excluded from the naive CD8 cells, which were CD45RO-negative and positively selected for CCR7. The table came from immunoSEQ multiplex PCR; TCRdb's copy has only in-frame clones and leaves some out. Of about 2 million clones listed, roughly 94% are singletons. Study conclusions and caveats: Rarefaction curves obtained for sorted subsets showed sequencing incomplete despite large depth. Larger richness was generally estimated for naive than memory subsets. Compared with clonotypes that all four donors shared, non-shared clonotypes had lower generation probabilities.

This chain uses TRBV7-3 with TRBJ2-3, with D maybe TRBD1 (5 bases). The sample consisted of naive CD8+ T cells sorted from blood. This clonotype was obtained from a man aged 18 to 29 in good health. The CDR3 bases are TGTGCCAGCAGCTTATTTGGGGCATCCACAGATACGCAGTATTTT. Amino acid sequence: CASSLFGASTDTQYF.